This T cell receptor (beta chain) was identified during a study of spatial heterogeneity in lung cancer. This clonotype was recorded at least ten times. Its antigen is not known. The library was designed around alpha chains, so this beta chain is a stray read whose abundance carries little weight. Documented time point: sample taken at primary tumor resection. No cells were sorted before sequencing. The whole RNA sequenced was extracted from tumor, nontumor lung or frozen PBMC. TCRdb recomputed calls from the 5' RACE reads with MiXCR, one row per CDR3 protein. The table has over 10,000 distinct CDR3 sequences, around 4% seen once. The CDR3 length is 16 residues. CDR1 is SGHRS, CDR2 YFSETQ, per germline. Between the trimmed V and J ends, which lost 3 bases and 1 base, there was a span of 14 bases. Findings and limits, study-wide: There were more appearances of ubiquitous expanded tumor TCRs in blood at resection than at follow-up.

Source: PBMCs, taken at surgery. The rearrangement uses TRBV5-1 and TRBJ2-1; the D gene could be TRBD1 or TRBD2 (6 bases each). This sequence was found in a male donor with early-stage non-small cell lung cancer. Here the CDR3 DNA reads TGCGCCAGCAGCTCATCCGGGGGCGCTTCCTACAATGAGCAGTTCTTC. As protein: CASSSSGGASYNEQFF.